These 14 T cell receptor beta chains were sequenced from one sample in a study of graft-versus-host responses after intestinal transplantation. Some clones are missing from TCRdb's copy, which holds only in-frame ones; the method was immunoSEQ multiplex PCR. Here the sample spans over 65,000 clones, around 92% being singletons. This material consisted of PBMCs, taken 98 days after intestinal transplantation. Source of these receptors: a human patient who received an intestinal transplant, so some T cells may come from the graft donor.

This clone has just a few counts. Written as DNA, the CDR3 is TGCGCCAGCAGCTTAGACCCCGCGACCGAGCAGTACTTC. The encoded protein is CASSLDPATEQYF. The chain couples TRBV5-1 to TRBJ2-7; D ambiguous. CDR3 length: 13 amino acids. V was clipped by 2 bases and J by 6 bases, with 12 bases between them. Germline V gene lookup returns CDR1 SGHRS and CDR2 YFSETQ.

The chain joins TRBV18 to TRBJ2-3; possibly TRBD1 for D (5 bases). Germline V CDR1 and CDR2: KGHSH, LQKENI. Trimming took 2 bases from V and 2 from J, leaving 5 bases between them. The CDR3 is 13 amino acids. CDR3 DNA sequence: TGTGCCAGCTCACCAGGGGCCACAGATACGCAGTATTTT. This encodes CASSPGATDTQYF. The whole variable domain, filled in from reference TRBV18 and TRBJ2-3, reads NAGVMQNPRHLVRRRGQEARLRCSPMKGHSHVYWYRQLPEEGLKFMVYLQKENIIDESGMPKERFSAEFPKEGPSILRIQQVVRGDSAAYFCASSPGATDTQYFGPGTRLTVL.

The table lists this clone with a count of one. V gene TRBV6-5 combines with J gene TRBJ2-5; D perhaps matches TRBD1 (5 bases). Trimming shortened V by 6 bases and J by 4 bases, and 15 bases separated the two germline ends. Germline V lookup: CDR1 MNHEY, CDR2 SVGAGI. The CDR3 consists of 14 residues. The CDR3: CASSHTPGLETQYF. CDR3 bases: TGTGCCAGCAGCCATACACCAGGGTTAGAGACCCAGTACTTC.

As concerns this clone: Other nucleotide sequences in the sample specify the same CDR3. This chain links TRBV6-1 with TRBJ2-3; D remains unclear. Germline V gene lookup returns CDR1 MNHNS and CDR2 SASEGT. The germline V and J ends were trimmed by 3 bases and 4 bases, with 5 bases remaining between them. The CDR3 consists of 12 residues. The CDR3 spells CASSEMADTQYF. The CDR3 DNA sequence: TGTGCCAGCAGTGAGATGGCAGATACGCAGTATTTT.

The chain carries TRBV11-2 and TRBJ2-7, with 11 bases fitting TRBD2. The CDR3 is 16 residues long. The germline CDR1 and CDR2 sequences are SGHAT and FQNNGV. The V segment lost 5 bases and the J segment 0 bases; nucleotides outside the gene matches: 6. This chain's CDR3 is CASSRTGTSGSYEQYF. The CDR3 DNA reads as TGTGCCAGCAGCCGGACCGGGACTAGCGGCTCCTACGAGCAGTACTTC.

CDR3 amino acids: CASSQGAGRAIAKNIQYF. CDR3 sequence (DNA): TGCGCCAGCAGCCAGGGGGCTGGACGGGCAATAGCCAAAAACATTCAGTACTTC. This chain links TRBV4-1 with TRBJ2-4; D might be TRBD1 (6 bases). The germline V gene encodes CDR1 MGHRA and CDR2 YSYEKL. Trimming left V 3 bases short and J 0 bases short, with 18 bases between. The CDR3 extends over 18 amino acids.

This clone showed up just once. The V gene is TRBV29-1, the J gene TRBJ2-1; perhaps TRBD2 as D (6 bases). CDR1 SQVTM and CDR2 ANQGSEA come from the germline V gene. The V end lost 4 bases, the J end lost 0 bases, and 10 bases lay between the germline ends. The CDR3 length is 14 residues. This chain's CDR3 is CSVGLGSSYNEQFF. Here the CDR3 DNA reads TGCAGCGTTGGACTAGGAAGCTCCTACAATGAGCAGTTCTTC.

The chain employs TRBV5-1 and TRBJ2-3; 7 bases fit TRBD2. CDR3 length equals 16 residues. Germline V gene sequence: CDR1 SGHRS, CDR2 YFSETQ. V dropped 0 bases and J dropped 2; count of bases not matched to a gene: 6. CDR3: CASSLGAAGNTDTQYF. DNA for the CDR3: TGCGCCAGCAGCTTGGGGGCAGCGGGAAACACAGATACGCAGTATTTT. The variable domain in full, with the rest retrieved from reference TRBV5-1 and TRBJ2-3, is KAGVTQTPRYLIKTRGQQVTLSCSPISGHRSVSWYQQTPGQGLQFLFEYFSETQRNKGNFPGRFSGRQFSNSRSEMNVSTLELGDSALYLCASSLGAAGNTDTQYFGPGTRLTVL.

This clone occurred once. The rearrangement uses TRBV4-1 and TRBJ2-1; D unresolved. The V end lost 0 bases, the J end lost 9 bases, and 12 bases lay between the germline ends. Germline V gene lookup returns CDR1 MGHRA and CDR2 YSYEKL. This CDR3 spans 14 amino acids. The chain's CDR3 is CASSQDLVAGEQFF. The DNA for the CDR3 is TGCGCCAGCAGCCAAGATCTAGTCGCTGGTGAGCAGTTCTTC.

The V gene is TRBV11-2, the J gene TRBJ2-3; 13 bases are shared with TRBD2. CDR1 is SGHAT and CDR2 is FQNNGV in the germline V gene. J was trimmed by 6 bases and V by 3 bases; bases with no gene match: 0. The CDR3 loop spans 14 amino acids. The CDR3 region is CASSLTSGRDTQYF. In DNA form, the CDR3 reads TGTGCCAGCAGCTTGACTAGCGGGAGGGATACGCAGTATTTT.

CDR3 DNA sequence: TGTGCCAGCAGACCGACAGGGAACTATGGCTACACCTTC. Translating gives CASRPTGNYGYTF. The V and J genes are TRBV6-1 and TRBJ1-2; 7 positions match TRBD1. The germline V gene has CDR1 MNHNS and CDR2 SASEGT. V lost 6 bases to trimming and J lost 2 bases; unmatched junction nucleotides: 3. The length of the CDR3 is 13 residues.

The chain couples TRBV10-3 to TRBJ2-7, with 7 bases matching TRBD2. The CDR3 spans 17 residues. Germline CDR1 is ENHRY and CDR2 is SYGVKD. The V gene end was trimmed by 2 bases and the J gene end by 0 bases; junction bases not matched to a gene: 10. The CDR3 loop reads CAISERAGVEFSYEQYF. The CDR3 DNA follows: TGTGCCATCAGTGAGCGGGCGGGAGTTGAATTCTCCTACGAGCAGTACTTC.

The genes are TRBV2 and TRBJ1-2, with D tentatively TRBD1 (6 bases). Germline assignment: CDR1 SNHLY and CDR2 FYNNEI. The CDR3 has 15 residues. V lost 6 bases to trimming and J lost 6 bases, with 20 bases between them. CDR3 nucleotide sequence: TGTGCCAGCAGAGACACAACAGGGTCCAGGCATGGCTACACCTTC. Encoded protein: CASRDTTGSRHGYTF.

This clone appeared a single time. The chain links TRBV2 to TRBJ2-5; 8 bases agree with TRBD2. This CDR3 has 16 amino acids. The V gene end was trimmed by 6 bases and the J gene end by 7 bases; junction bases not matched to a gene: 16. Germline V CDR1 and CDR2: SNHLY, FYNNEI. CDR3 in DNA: TGTGCCAGCAGCCCCCCTGAAGCGGGAGCCCGGTTGACCCAGTACTTC. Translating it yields CASSPPEAGARLTQYF.